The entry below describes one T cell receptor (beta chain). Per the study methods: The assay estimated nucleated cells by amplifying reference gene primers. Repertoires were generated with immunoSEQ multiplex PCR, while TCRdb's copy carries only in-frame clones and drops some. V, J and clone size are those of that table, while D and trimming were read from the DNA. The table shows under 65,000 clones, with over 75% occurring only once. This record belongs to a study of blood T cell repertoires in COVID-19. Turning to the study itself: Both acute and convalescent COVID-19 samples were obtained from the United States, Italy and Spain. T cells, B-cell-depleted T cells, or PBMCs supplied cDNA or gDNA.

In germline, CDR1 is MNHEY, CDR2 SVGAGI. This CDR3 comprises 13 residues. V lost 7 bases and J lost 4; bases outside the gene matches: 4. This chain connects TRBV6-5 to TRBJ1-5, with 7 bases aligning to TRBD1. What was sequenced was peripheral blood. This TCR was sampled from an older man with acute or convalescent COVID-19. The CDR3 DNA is TGTGCCAGCACCAGGGGGAGGAATCAGCCCCAGCATTTT. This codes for CASTRGRNQPQHF.